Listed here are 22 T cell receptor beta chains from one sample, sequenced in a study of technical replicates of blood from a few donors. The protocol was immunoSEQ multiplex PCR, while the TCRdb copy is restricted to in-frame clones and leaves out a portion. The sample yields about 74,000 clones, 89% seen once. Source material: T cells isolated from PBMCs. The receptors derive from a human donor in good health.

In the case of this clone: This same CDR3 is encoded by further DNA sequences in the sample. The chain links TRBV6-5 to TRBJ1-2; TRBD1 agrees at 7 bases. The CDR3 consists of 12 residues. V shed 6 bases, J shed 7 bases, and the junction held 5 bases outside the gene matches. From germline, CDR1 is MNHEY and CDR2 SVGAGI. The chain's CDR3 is CASSRTGVGYTF. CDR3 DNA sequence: TGTGCCAGCAGCCGTACAGGGGTTGGCTACACCTTC.

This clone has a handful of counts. CDR3 sequence reads: CASSLQTGSHQPQHF. DNA of the CDR3: TGTGCCAGCAGCTTACAGACAGGGAGCCATCAGCCCCAGCATTTT. The V gene is TRBV7-2, the J gene TRBJ1-5, with 7 bases identical to TRBD1. Germline lookup yields CDR1 SGHTA and CDR2 FQGNSA. V lost 2 bases, J lost 5 bases, and 6 bases stayed unmatched. CDR3 length equals 15 residues.

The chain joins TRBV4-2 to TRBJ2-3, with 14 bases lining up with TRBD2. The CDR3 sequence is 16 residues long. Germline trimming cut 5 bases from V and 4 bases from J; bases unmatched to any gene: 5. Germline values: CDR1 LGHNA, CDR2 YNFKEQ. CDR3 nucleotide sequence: TGTGCCAGCAGCTATGGGACTAGCGGGAGTGCAGATACGCAGTATTTT. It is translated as CASSYGTSGSADTQYF.

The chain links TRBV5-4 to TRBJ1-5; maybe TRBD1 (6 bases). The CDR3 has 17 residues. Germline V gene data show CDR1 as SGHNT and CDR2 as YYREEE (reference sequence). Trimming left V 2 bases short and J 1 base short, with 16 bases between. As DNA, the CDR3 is TGTGCCAGCAGCTTACAGGGCCGAGAGACAAGCAATCAGCCCCAGCATTTT. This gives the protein CASSLQGRETSNQPQHF.

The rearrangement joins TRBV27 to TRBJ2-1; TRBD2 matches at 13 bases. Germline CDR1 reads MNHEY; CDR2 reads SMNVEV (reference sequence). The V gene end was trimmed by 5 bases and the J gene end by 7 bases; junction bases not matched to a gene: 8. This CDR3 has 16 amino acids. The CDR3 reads CASSLTSGRAFNEQFF. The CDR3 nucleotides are TGTGCCAGCAGTCTCACTAGCGGGAGGGCCTTTAATGAGCAGTTCTTC.

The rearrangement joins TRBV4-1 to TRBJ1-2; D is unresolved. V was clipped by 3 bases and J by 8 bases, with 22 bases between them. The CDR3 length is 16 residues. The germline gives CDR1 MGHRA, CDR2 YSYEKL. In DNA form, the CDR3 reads TGCGCCAGCAGCCACCCTAAGGCCCTGGGGAGGCAGGGCTACACCTTC. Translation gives CASSHPKALGRQGYTF.

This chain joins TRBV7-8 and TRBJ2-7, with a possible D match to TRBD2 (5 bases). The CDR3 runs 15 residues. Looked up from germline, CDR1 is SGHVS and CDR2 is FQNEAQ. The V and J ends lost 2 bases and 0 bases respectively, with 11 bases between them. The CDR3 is CASSLTRVTSYEQYF. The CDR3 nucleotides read TGTGCCAGCAGCTTAACGCGGGTAACCTCCTACGAGCAGTACTTC.

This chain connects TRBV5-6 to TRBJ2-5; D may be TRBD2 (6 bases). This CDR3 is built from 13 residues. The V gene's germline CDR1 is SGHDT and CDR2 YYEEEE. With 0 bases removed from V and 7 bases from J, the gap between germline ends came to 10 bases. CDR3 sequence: CASSLGLDVTQYF. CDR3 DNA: TGTGCCAGCAGCTTGGGACTAGATGTGACCCAGTACTTC.

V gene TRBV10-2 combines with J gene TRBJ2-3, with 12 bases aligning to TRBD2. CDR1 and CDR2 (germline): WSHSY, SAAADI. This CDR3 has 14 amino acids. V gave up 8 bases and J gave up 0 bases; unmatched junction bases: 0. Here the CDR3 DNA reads TGCGCCAGCGGACTAGCGGGGAGCACAGATACGCAGTATTTT. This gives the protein CASGLAGSTDTQYF.

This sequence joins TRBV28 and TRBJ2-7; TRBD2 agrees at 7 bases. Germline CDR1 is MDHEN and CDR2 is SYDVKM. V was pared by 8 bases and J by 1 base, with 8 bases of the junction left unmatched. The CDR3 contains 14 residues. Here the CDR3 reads CASGPAGVSYEQYF. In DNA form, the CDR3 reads TGTGCCAGCGGACCTGCGGGGGTATCCTACGAGCAGTACTTC.

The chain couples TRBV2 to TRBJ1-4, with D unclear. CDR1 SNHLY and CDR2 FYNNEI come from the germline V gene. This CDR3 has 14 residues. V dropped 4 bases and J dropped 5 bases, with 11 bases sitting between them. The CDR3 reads CASSATLSNEKLFF. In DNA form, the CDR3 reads TGTGCCAGCAGTGCAACTCTCTCCAATGAAAAACTGTTTTTT. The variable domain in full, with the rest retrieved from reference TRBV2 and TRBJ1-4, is EPEVTQTPSHQVTQMGQEVILRCVPISNHLYFYWYRQILGQKVEFLVSFYNNEISEKSEIFDDQFSVERPDGSNFTLKIRSTKLEDSAMYFCASSATLSNEKLFFGSGTQLSVL.

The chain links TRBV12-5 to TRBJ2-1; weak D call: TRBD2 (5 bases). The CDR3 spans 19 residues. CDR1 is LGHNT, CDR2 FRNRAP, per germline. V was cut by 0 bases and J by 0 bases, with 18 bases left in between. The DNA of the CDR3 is TGTGCTAGTGGTTTGGTACTAGGTTCGGGTGTCTACTCCTACAATGAGCAGTTCTTC. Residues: CASGLVLGSGVYSYNEQFF.

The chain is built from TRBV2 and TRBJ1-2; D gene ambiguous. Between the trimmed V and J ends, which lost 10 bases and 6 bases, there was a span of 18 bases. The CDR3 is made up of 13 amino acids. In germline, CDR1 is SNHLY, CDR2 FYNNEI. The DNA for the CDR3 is TGTGCCATGCCCCTGACCGGGGTGGATGGCTACACCTTC. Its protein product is CAMPLTGVDGYTF.

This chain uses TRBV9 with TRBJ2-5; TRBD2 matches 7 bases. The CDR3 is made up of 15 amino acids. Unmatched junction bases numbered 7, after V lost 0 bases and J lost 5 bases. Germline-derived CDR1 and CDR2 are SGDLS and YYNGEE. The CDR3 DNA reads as TGTGCCAGCAGCGTAGCTTCTAGCGGAGGGGAGACCCAGTACTTC. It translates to CASSVASSGGETQYF.

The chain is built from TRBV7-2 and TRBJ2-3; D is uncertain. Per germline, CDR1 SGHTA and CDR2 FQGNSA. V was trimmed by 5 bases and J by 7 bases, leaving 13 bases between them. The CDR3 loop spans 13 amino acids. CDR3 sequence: CASSLVARHTQYF. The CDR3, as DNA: TGTGCCAGCAGCCTCGTGGCGAGGCATACGCAGTATTTT.

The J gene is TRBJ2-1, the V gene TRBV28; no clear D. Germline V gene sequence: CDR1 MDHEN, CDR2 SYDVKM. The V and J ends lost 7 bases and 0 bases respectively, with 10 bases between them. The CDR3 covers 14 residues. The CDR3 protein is CASTRESSYNEQFF. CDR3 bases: TGTGCCAGCACGCGCGAGAGCTCCTACAATGAGCAGTTCTTC.

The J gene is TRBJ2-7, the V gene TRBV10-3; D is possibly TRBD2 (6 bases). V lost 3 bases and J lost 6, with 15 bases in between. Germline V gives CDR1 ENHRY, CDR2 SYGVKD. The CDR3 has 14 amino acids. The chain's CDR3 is CAISDREDGLEQYF. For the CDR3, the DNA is TGTGCCATCAGTGATAGGGAGGATGGGCTCGAGCAGTACTTC.

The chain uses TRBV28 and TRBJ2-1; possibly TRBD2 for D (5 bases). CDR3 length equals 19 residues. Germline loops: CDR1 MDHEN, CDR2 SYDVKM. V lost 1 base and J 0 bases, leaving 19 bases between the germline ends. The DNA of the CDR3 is TGTGCCAGCAGTTTATTAGGTGTGCGGGTAGGACGCTCCTACAATGAGCAGTTCTTC. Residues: CASSLLGVRVGRSYNEQFF.

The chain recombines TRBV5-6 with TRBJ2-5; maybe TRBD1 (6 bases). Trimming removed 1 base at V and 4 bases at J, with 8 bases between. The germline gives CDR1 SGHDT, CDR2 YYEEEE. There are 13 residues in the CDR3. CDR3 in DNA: TGTGCCAGCAGCTTGTCAGGGGTAGAGACCCAGTACTTC. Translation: CASSLSGVETQYF.

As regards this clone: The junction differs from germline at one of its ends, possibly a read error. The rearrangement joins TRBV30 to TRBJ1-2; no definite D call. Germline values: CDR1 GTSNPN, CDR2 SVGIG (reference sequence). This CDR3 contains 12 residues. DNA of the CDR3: TGTGCCTGGAGTGCAGTGGGTGGTGCGGGGTTCTTC. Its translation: CAWSAVGGAGFF.

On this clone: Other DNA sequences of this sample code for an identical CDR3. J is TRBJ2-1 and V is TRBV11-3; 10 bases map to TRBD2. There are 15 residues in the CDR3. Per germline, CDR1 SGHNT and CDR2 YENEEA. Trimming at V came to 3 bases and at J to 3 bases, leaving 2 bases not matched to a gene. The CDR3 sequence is CASSFASGSYNEQFF. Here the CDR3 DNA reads TGTGCCAGCAGCTTCGCTAGCGGGAGCTACAATGAGCAGTTCTTC.

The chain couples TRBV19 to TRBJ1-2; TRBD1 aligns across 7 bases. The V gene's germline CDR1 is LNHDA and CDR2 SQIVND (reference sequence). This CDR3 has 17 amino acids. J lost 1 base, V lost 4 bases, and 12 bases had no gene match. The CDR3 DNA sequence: TGTGCCAGTAGTAGAGTCCAGGGGGATTTAGGTAACTATGGCTACACCTTC. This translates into CASSRVQGDLGNYGYTF. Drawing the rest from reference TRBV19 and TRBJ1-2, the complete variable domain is DGGITQSPKYLFRKEGQNVTLSCEQNLNHDAMYWYRQDPGQGLRLIYYSQIVNDFQKGDIAEGYSVSREKKESFPLTVTSAQKNPTAFYLCASSRVQGDLGNYGYTFGSGTRLTVV.